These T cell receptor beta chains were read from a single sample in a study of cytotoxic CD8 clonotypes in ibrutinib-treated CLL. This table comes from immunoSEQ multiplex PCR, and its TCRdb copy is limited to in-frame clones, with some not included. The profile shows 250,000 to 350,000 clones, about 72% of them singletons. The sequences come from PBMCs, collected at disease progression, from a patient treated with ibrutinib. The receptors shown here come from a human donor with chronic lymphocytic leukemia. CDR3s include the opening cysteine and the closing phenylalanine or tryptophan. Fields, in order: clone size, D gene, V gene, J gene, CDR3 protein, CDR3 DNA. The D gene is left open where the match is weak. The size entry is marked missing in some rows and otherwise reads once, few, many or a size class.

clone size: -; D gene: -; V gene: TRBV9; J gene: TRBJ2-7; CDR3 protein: CASSVRAGRSYEQYF; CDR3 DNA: TGTGCCAGCAGCGTCCGGGCCGGACGGTCCTACGAGCAGTACTTC
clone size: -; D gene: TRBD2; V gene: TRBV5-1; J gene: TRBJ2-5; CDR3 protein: CASSSRLAGGRQETQYF; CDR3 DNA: TGCGCCAGCAGCTCGAGACTAGCGGGGGGGCGACAAGAGACCCAGTACTTC
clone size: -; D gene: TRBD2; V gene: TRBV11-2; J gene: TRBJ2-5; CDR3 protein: CASSSPRLAGSETQYF; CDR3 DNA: TGTGCCAGCAGCTCCCCTCGACTAGCGGGTTCAGAGACCCAGTACTTC
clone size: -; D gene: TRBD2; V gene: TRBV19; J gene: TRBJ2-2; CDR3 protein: CASRAPLGLAGVINTGELFF; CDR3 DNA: TGTGCCAGTAGGGCACCCCTCGGACTAGCGGGGGTTATTAACACCGGGGAGCTGTTTTTT
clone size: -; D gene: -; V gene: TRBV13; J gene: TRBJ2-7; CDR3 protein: CASAPRHYYEQYF; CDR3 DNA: TGTGCCAGCGCCCCGCGGCACTACTACGAGCAGTACTTC
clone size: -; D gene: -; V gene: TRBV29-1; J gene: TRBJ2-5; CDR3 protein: CSVGRPGGGHGETQYF; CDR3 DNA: TGCAGCGTTGGGCGGCCAGGCGGCGGGCATGGGGAGACCCAGTACTTC
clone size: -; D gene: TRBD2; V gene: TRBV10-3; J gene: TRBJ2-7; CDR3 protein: CAIMRGAGEQYF; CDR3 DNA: TGTGCCATCATGCGGGGGGCGGGAGAGCAGTACTTC
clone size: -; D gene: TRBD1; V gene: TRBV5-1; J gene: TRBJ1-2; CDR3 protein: CASSSQGARDGGYTF; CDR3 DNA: TGCGCCAGCAGCTCACAGGGGGCGCGGGACGGTGGCTACACCTTC
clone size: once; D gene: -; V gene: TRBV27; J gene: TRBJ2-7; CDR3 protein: CASSLGGEQYF; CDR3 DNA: TGTGCCAGCAGTTTAGGGGGCGAGCAGTACTTC
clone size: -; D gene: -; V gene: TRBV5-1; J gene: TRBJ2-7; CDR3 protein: CASSLEGRSYEQYF; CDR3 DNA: TGCGCCAGCAGCTTGGAAGGGAGATCCTACGAGCAGTACTTC
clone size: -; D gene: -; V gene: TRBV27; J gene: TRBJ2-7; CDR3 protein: CASSLYPGVEQYF; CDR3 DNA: TGTGCCAGCAGTTTATACCCGGGGGTCGAGCAGTACTTC
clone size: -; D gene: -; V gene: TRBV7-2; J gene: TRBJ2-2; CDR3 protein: CASSLLPTGELFF; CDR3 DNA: TGTGCCAGCAGCTTACTCCCCACCGGGGAGCTGTTTTTT
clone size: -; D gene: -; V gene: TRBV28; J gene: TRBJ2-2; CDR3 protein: CASATHGDTGELFF; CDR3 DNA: TGTGCCAGCGCTACCCACGGGGACACCGGGGAGCTGTTTTTT
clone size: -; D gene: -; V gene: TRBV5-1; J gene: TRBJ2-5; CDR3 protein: CASSLEGSGSFETQYF; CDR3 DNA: TGCGCCAGCAGCTTGGAGGGTAGCGGCTCGTTTGAGACCCAGTACTTC
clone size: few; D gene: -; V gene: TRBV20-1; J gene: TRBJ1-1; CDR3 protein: CSALDMEAFF; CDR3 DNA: TGCAGTGCTCTGGATATGGAAGCTTTCTTT
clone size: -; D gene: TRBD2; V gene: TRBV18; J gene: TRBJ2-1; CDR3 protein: CASSLLSGSSNEQFF; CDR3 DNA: TGTGCCAGCTCACTTCTTAGCGGGAGCTCCAATGAGCAGTTCTTC
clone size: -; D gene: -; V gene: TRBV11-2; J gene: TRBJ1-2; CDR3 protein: CASSYSRADYGYTF; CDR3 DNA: TGTGCCAGCAGCTACTCTAGGGCAGACTATGGCTACACCTTC
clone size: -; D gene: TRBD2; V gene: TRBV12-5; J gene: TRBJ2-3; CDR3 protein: CASLLAGASDTQYF; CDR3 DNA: TGTGCTAGCCTACTAGCGGGAGCGTCGGATACGCAGTATTTT
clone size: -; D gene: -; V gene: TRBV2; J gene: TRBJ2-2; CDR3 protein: CASTGGAVNTGELFF; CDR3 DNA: TGTGCCAGCACCGGTGGGGCTGTGAACACCGGGGAGCTGTTTTTT
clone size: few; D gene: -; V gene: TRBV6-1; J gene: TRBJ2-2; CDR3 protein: CASSEARRVTGELFF; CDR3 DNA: TGTGCCAGCAGTGAAGCCCGCAGGGTAACAGGGGAGCTGTTTTTT
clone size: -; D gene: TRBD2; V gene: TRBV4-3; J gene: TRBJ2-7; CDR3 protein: CASSLGGRTYEQYF; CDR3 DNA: TGCGCCAGCAGCCTGGGCGGGAGAACCTACGAGCAGTACTTC
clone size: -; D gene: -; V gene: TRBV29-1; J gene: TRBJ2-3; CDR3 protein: CSATGTGGTDTQYF; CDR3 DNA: TGCAGCGCCACGGGGACTGGCGGAACAGATACGCAGTATTTT
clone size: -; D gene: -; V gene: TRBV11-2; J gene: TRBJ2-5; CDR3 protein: CASSIPGPGDGAEYF; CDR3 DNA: TGTGCCAGCAGCATCCCCGGGCCCGGAGATGGTGCGGAGTACTTC
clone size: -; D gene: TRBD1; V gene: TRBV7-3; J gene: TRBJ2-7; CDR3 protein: CASSSGTGVEQYF; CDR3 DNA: TGTGCCAGCAGCTCCGGGACAGGGGTCGAGCAGTACTTC
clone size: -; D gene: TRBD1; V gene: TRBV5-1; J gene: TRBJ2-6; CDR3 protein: CASSLQRQGAPSGANVLTF; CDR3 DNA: TGCGCCAGCAGCTTGCAGCGACAGGGAGCCCCCTCTGGGGCCAACGTCCTGACTTTC